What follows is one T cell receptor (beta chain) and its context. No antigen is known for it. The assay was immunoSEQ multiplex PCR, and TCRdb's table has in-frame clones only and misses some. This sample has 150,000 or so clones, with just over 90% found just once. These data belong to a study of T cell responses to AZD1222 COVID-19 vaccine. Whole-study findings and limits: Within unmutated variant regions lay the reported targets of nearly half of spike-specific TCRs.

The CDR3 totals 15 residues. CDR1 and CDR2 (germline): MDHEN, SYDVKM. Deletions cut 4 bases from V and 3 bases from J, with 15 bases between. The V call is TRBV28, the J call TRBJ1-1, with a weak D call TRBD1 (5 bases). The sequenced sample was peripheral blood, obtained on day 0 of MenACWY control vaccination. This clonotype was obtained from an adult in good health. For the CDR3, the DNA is TGTGCCAGCAGTTCTACTCCAGGGATGTACACTGAAGCTTTCTTT. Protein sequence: CASSSTPGMYTEAFF.